Listed below are T cell receptor beta chains from one sample, sequenced in a study of cytomegalovirus exposure and HLA in healthy donors. Data came from immunoSEQ multiplex PCR; TCRdb stores just in-frame clones and leaves some out. The table has over 100,000 clones, around nine tenths seen once. Sequenced input: PBMCs. The source of these receptors is a young woman in good health and CMV-seropositive. CDR3s include the opening cysteine and the closing phenylalanine or tryptophan. A D gene is named only where the DNA matches it firmly. Part of the rows lack a size; the others show once, few, many or a class for expanded clones.

>-|TRBV23-1|-|TRBJ2-2
TGCGCCAGCAGTCCCGACAGGAAGAACACCGGGGAGCTGTTTTTT
CASSPDRKNTGELFF
>-|TRBV25-1|-|TRBJ1-1
TGTGCCAGCAGTGAATGGTCAGGCACTGAAGCTTTCTTT
CASSEWSGTEAFF
>-|TRBV19|TRBD2|TRBJ2-7
TGTGCCAGTAGTAGGGGACTAGGGTCCTACGAGCAGTACTTC
CASSRGLGSYEQYF
>-|TRBV4-2|TRBD2|TRBJ2-2
TGTGCCAGCAGCCAAGATTTCGCGGGGGGGCCGACCGGGGAGCTGTTTTTT
CASSQDFAGGPTGELFF
>-|TRBV5-1|TRBD1|TRBJ1-2
TGCGCCAGCAGGCCTGGACAGGGAAAGATGAGTGGCTACACCTTC
CASRPGQGKMSGYTF
>once|TRBV5-1|TRBD2|TRBJ2-5
TGCGCCAGCAGCTTAGGACTAGCGGACAACCAAGAGACCCAGTACTTC
CASSLGLADNQETQYF
>-|TRBV9|-|TRBJ1-1
TGTGCCAGCAGCGTAGAGGCAGGTGAAGACACTGAAGCTTTCTTT
CASSVEAGEDTEAFF
>-|TRBV2|TRBD1|TRBJ2-7
TGTGCCAGCAGTGAATTGGGGACAGGGGGGACCTACGAGCAGTACTTC
CASSELGTGGTYEQYF
>-|TRBV7-9|TRBD1|TRBJ1-3
TGTGCCAGCAGCTCAATAAGCACAGGGGCAGGAAACACCATATATTTT
CASSSISTGAGNTIYF
>-|TRBV5-5|TRBD2|TRBJ2-7
TGTGCCAGCAGCTTGGATAGCGGGAGGCCCTACGAGCAGTACTTC
CASSLDSGRPYEQYF
>-|TRBV7-8|TRBD1|TRBJ1-5
TGTGCCAGCAGCCAGACAGGGCCGTATCAGCCCCAGCATTTT
CASSQTGPYQPQHF
>-|TRBV4-2|TRBD2|TRBJ2-1
TGTGCCAGCCGACTAGCGGGGGGCAATGAGCAGTTCTTC
CASRLAGGNEQFF
>-|TRBV9|-|TRBJ1-4
TGTGCCAGCAGCCCTAACGCCCTTGCAACTAATGAAAAACTGTTTTTT
CASSPNALATNEKLFF
>once|TRBV5-6|-|TRBJ2-7
TGTGCCAGCAGCTTATTACTGAACTACGAGCAGTACTTC
CASSLLLNYEQYF
>-|TRBV5-1|TRBD1|TRBJ1-2
TGCGCCAGCAGCTTGGAGGGGGCAGGGGCCGGGGGCTACACCTTC
CASSLEGAGAGGYTF
>-|TRBV2|-|TRBJ1-2
TGTGCCAGCAGTGAAGTAAGGGAGGACGGATTTAACTATGGCTACACCTTC
CASSEVREDGFNYGYTF
>-|TRBV5-1|-|TRBJ2-5
TGCGCCAGCAGCGTGCAGGGGAAAGAGACCCAGTACTTC
CASSVQGKETQYF
>-|TRBV6-1|-|TRBJ1-2
TGTGCCAGCAGTGAATCGGGGTACTATGGCTACACCTTC
CASSESGYYGYTF
>-|TRBV9|TRBD1|TRBJ1-3
TGTGCCAGCAGCGGGTCGGGCGGGACAGGAGGAAACACCATATATTTT
CASSGSGGTGGNTIYF
>-|TRBV10-3|-|TRBJ1-1
TGTGCCATCAGTCAAGGGGGAAGGGACACTGAAGCTTTCTTT
CAISQGGRDTEAFF
>-|TRBV18|TRBD1|TRBJ1-4
TGTGCCAGCTCACCCTCAGGGGGTAATGAAAAACTGTTTTTT
CASSPSGGNEKLFF
>-|TRBV7-9|-|TRBJ2-7
TGTGCCAGCAGCTTAGCTGGGGGGAACGAGCAGTACTTC
CASSLAGGNEQYF
>-|TRBV7-9|-|TRBJ2-5
TGTGCCAGCTTAACAGAGAGACAAGAGACCCAGTACTTC
CASLTERQETQYF
>-|TRBV27|-|TRBJ2-7
TGTGCCAGCAGGGGGGCGAACGGGAATCCCTACGAGCAGTACTTC
CASRGANGNPYEQYF
>-|TRBV11-3|-|TRBJ1-1
TGTGCCAGCAGCTTAGAGGCGAACACTGAAGCTTTCTTT
CASSLEANTEAFF
>-|TRBV7-8|-|TRBJ2-5
TGTGCCAGCAGCTCTTCGACAGGGAGGCAAGAGACCCAGTACTTC
CASSSSTGRQETQYF